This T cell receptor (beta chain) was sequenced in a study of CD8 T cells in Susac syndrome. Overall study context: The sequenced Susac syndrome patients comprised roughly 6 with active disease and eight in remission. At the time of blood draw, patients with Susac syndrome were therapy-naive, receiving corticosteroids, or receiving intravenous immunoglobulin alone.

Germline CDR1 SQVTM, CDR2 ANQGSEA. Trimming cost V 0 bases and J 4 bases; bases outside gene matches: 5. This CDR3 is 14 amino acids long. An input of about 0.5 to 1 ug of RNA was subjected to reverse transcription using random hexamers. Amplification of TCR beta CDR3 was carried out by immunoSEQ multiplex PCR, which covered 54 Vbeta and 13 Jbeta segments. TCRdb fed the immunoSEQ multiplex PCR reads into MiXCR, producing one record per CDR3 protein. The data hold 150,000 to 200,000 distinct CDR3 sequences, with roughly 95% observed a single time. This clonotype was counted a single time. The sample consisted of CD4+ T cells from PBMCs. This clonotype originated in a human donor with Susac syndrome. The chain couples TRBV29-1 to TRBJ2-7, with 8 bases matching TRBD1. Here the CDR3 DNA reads TGCAGCGTTGAAGAGGGGACAGGTCCATACGAGCAGTACTTC. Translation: CSVEEGTGPYEQYF.